The rows below give T cell receptor beta chains drawn from one sample of a study of blood T cell repertoires in COVID-19. Assay used: immunoSEQ multiplex PCR; TCRdb lists only in-frame clones, some missing. Of a few hundred thousand clones detected, 65% to 90% appear once; the ten largest clones hold roughly 5%. The sequenced sample was peripheral blood. The receptors were gathered from a man between 45 and 60 years old with active or convalescent COVID-19. Both conserved end residues are part of each CDR3. Each record gives: V gene, J gene, clone size, D gene, CDR3 protein, CDR3 DNA. D genes are given only for firm matches. Not all rows give a size; the values are once, few, many and, for expanded clones, a class.

TRBV2	TRBJ1-5	-	-	CASRGDNQPQHF	TGTGCCAGCAGGGGAGACAATCAGCCCCAGCATTTT
TRBV28	TRBJ1-5	-	-	CASSLLANPQHF	TGTGCCAGCAGTTTATTGGCCAATCCCCAGCATTTT
TRBV27	TRBJ2-7	-	-	CASSLGRLGSYEQYF	TGTGCCAGCAGTTTAGGGAGACTAGGGTCCTACGAGCAGTACTTC
TRBV2	TRBJ1-2	-	-	CASSEEVRAYYGYTF	TGTGCCAGCAGTGAAGAGGTCAGGGCTTACTATGGCTACACCTTC
TRBV27	TRBJ1-4	-	-	CASRNAGGRSEKLFF	TGTGCCAGCAGAAACGCCGGGGGGCGAAGTGAAAAACTGTTTTTT
TRBV30	TRBJ2-7	few	-	CAWSVGPPGRSYEQYF	TGTGCCTGGAGTGTGGGCCCCCCAGGGCGGTCCTACGAGCAGTACTTC
TRBV4-2	TRBJ2-3	-	-	CASSQVRGREDTQYF	TGTGCCAGCAGCCAAGTAAGGGGGAGAGAGGATACGCAGTATTTT
TRBV11-2	TRBJ2-7	-	TRBD1	CASSYTTGTGRYEQYF	TGTGCCAGCAGCTATACTACCGGGACAGGGCGCTACGAGCAGTACTTC
TRBV24-1	TRBJ2-1	-	-	CATSDLSGVDEQFF	TGTGCCACCAGTGATTTATCGGGGGTGGATGAGCAGTTCTTC
TRBV28	TRBJ2-5	-	TRBD2	CASSPGLGVETQYF	TGTGCCAGCAGTCCTGGACTAGGGGTGGAGACCCAGTACTTC
TRBV12-3/TRBV12-4	TRBJ2-7	-	-	CASSTYYEQYF	TGTGCCAGCAGCACTTACTACGAGCAGTACTTC
TRBV5-1	TRBJ2-7	-	-	CASSLGAGSYEQYF	TGCGCCAGCAGCTTGGGGGCAGGGTCCTACGAGCAGTACTTC
TRBV7-9	TRBJ2-3	few	-	CASSPYYNTQYF	TGTGCCAGCAGCCCGTACTACAATACGCAGTATTTT
TRBV10-1	TRBJ2-2	-	-	CASSSPGRGKPGELFF	TGCGCCAGCAGTTCCCCGGGACGCGGGAAACCGGGGGAGCTGTTTTTT
TRBV2	TRBJ1-5	-	TRBD1	CASSVLAGGRQPQHF	TGTGCCAGCAGTGTCTTGGCAGGGGGACGTCAGCCCCAGCATTTT
TRBV18	TRBJ1-2	-	TRBD1	CASSPGTGTDGYTF	TGTGCCAGCTCACCGGGGACAGGGACGGATGGCTACACCTTC
TRBV10-3	TRBJ2-7	-	TRBD1	CAISGTGGHYEQYF	TGTGCCATCAGCGGGACAGGGGGACATTACGAGCAGTACTTC
TRBV9	TRBJ2-1	-	TRBD2	CASSGHTSGGYNEQFF	TGTGCCAGCAGCGGACACACTAGCGGAGGCTACAATGAGCAGTTCTTC
TRBV10-1	TRBJ2-3	-	TRBD2	CASSLGLARDTQYF	TGCGCCAGCAGTCTAGGACTAGCGAGGGATACGCAGTATTTT
TRBV18	TRBJ2-7	-	TRBD2	CASSRGLAGEGEQYF	TGTGCCAGCTCACGGGGACTAGCGGGAGAGGGTGAGCAGTACTTC
TRBV19	TRBJ2-2	-	TRBD2	CASCRGRASSWGELFF	TGTGCCAGTTGTCGCGGGAGGGCTAGTTCGTGGGGGGAGCTGTTTTTT
TRBV12-3/TRBV12-4	TRBJ1-2	-	-	CATLKRGNYGYTF	TGTGCCACCTTGAAACGGGGGAACTATGGCTACACCTTC